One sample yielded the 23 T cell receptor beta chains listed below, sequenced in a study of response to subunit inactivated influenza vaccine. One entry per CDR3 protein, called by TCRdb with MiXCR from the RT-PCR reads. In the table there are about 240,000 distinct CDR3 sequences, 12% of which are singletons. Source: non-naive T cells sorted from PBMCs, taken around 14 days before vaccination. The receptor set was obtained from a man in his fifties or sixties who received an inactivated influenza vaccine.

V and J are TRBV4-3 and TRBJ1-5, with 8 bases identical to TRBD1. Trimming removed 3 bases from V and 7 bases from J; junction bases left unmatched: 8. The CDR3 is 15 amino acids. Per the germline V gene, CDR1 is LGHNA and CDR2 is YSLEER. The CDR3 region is CASSQATGGGQPQHF. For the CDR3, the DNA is TGCGCCAGCAGCCAGGCTACAGGGGGAGGACAGCCCCAGCATTTT.

DNA of the CDR3: TGTGCCAGCAGCTTAGTTCCAGACACTGAAGCTTTCTTT. Protein sequence: CASSLVPDTEAFF. The rearrangement links TRBV11-2 to TRBJ1-1; D is uncertain. V shed 1 base and J shed 3 bases, with 6 bases lying between them. Germline CDR1 reads SGHAT; CDR2 reads FQNNGV. This CDR3 region has 13 residues.

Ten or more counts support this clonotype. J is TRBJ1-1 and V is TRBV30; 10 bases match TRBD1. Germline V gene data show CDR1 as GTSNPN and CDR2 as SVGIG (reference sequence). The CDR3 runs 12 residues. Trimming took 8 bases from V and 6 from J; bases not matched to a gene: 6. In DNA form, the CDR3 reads TGTGCCGGGGACAGGGGTACGGCTGAAGCTTTCTTT. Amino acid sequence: CAGDRGTAEAFF.

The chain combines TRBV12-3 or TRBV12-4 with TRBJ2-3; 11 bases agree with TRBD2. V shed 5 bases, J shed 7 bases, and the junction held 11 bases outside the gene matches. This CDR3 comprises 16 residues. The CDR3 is CASSPDTSGRRYTQYF. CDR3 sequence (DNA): TGTGCCAGCAGTCCGGACACTAGCGGGAGACGATATACGCAGTATTTT.

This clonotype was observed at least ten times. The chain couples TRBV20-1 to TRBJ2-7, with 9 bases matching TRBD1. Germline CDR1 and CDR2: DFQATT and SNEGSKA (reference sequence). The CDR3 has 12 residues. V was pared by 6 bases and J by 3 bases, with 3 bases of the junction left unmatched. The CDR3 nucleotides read TGCAGTGCCCAGGGACAGGGCTACGAGCAGTACTTC. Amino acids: CSAQGQGYEQYF.

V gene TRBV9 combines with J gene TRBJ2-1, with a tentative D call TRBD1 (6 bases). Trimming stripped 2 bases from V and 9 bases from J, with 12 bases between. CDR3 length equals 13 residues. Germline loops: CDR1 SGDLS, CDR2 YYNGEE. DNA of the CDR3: TGTGCCAGCAGCGTGGGTCAGGGGCTTGAGCAGTTCTTC. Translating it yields CASSVGQGLEQFF.

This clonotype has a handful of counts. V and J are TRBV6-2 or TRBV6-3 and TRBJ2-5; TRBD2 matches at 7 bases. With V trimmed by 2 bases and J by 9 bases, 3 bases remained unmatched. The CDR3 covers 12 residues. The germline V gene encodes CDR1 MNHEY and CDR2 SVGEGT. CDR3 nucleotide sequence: TGTGCCAGCAGTTACGGGGAGGGTTCCCAGTACTTC. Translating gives CASSYGEGSQYF.

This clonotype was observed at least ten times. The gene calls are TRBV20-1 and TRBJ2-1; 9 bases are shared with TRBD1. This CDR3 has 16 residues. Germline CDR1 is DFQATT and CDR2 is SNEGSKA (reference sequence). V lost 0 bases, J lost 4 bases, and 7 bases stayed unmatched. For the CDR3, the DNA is TGCAGTGCTAGAGATCCGGGACAGGGCGTGTACAATGAGCAGTTCTTC. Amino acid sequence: CSARDPGQGVYNEQFF.

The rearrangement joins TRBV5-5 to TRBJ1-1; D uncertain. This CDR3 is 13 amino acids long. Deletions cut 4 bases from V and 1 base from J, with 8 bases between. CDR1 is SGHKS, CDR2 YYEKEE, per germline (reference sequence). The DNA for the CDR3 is TGTGCCAGCAGCGTACAGCGGAACACTGAAGCTTTCTTT. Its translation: CASSVQRNTEAFF.

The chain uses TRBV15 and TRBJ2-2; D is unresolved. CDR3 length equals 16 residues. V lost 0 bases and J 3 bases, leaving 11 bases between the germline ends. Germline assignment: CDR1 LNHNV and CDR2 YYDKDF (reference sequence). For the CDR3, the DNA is TGTGCCACCAGCAGAGATACTGGCAGACACACCGGGGAGCTGTTTTTT. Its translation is CATSRDTGRHTGELFF.

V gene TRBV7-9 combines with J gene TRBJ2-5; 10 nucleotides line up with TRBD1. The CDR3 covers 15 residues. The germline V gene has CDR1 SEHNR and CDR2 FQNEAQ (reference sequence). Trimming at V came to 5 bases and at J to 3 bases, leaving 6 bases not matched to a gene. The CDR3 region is CASSRPGTGEETQYF. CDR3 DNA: TGTGCCAGCAGCAGACCCGGGACAGGGGAAGAGACCCAGTACTTC.

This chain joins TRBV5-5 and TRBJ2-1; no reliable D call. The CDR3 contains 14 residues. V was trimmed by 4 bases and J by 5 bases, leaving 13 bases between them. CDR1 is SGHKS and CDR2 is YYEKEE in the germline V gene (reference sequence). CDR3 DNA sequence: TGTGCCAGCAGCCTGGGGAATCCGGACAATGAGCAGTTCTTC. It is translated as CASSLGNPDNEQFF.

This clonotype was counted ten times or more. CDR3 amino acids: CASSPGAGSGLYEKLFF. CDR3 DNA sequence: TGTGCCAGCAGCCCTGGGGCAGGGAGCGGCTTGTATGAAAAACTGTTTTTT. This rearrangement joins TRBV12-3 or TRBV12-4 to TRBJ1-4; D possibly corresponds to TRBD1 (5 bases). Trimming shortened V by 6 bases and J by 6 bases, and 23 bases separated the two germline ends. This CDR3 is built from 17 residues.

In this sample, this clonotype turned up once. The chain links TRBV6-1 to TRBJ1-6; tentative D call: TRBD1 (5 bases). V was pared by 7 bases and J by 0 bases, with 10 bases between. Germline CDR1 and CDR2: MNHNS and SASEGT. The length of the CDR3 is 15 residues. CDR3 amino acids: CASIGGSSYNSPLHF. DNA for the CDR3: TGTGCCAGCATCGGGGGATCCTCCTATAATTCACCCCTCCACTTT.

The DNA for the CDR3 is TGTGCCAGCAGTGAAAACGACGCTTGGAGCATTCAGTACTTC. It is translated as CASSENDAWSIQYF. This rearrangement joins TRBV25-1 to TRBJ2-4; no definite D call. The CDR3 has 14 residues. V was trimmed by 2 bases and J by 9 bases, leaving 14 bases between them. From germline, CDR1 is MGHDK and CDR2 SYGVNS. Full variable domain (missing parts from reference TRBV25-1 and TRBJ2-4): EADIYQTPRYLVIGTGKKITLECSQTMGHDKMYWYQQDPGMELHLIHYSYGVNSTEKGDLSSESTVSRIRTEHFPLTLESARPSHTSQYLCASSENDAWSIQYFGAGTRLSVL.

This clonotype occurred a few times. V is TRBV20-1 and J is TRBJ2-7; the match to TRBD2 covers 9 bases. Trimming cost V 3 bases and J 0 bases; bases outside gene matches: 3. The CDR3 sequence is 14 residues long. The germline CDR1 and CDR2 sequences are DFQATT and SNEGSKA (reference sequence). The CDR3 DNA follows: TGCAGTGCTAGTCCGACTAGCGGCTCCTACGAGCAGTACTTC. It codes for CSASPTSGSYEQYF.

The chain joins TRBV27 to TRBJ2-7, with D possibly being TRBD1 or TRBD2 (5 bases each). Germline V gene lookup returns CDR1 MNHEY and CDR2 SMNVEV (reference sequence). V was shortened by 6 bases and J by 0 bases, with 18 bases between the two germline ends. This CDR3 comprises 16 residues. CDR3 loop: CASSLDRDGNSYEQYF. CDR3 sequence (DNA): TGTGCCAGCAGCCTTGACCGGGACGGTAACTCCTACGAGCAGTACTTC.

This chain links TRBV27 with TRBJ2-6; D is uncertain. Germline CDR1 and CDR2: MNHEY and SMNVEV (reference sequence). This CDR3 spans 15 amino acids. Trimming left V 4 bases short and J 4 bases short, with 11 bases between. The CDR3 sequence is CASSSPSVGANVLTF. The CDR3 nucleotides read TGTGCCAGCAGTTCGCCGAGCGTGGGGGCCAACGTCCTGACTTTC. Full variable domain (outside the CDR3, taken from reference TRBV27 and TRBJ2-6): EAQVTQNPRYLITVTGKKLTVTCSQNMNHEYMSWYRQDPGLGLRQIYYSMNVEVTDKGDVPEGYKVSRKEKRNFPLILESPSPNQTSLYFCASSSPSVGANVLTFGAGSRLTVL.

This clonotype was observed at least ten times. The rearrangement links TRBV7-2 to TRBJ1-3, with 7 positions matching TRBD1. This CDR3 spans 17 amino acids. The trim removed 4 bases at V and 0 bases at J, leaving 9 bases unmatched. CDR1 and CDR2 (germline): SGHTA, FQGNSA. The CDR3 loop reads CASSSFPGQSSGNTIYF. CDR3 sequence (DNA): TGTGCCAGCAGCTCCTTTCCGGGACAGAGCTCTGGAAACACCATATATTTT.

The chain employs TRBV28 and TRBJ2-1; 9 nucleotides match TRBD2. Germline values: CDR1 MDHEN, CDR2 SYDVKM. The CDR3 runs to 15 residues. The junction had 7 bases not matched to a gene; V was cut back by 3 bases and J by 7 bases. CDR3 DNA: TGTGCCAGCAGTTTTGGCGGGAGGGCCACGAATGAGCAGTTCTTC. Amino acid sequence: CASSFGGRATNEQFF.

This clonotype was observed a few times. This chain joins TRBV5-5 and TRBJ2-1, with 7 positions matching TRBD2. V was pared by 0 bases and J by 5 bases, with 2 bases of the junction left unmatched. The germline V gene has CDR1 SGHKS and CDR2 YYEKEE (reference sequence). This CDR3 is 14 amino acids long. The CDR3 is CASSLASGDNEQFF. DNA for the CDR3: TGTGCCAGCAGCTTGGCCAGCGGGGACAATGAGCAGTTCTTC.

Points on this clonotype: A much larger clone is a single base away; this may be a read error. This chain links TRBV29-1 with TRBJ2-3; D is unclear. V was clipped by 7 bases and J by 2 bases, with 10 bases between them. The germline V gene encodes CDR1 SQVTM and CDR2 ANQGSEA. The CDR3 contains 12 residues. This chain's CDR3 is CSADGDTDTQYF. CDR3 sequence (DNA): TGCAGCGCGGACGGAGACACAGATACGCAGTATTTT.

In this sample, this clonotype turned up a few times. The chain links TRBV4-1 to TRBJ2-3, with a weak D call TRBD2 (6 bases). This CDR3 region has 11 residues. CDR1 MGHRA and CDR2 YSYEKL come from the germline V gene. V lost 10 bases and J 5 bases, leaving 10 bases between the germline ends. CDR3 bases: TGCGCCACCAGAGCGGGAGATACGCAGTATTTT. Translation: CATRAGDTQYF.